Following are 26 T cell receptor beta chains from one sample sequenced in a study of T cell responses to AZD1222 COVID-19 vaccine. Sequencing used immunoSEQ multiplex PCR; TCRdb keeps in-frame clones, though not all of them. The repertoire holds about 150,000 clones, with roughly 87% as singletons. This specimen was peripheral blood, taken 28 days after the second AZD1222 dose. All receptors derive from an adult who received the AZD1222 COVID-19 vaccine.

The J gene is TRBJ1-1, the V gene TRBV18; no reliable D call. V was clipped by 4 bases and J by 1 base, with 4 bases between them. The CDR3 covers 12 residues. Germline lookup yields CDR1 KGHSH and CDR2 LQKENI. CDR3 DNA sequence: TGTGCCAGCTCACAGGGGAACACTGAAGCTTTCTTT. Protein product: CASSQGNTEAFF.

The chain recombines TRBV23-1 with TRBJ1-1, with 12 bases matching TRBD1. TRBV23-1 falls under the ORF class, with uncertain function. With V trimmed by 2 bases and J by 3 bases, 10 bases remained unmatched. The CDR3 has 18 amino acids. In DNA, the CDR3 is TGCGCCAGCAGTCAAGAAACCGGGACAGGGGGCAGTGACACTGAAGCTTTCTTT. Protein sequence: CASSQETGTGGSDTEAFF.

This chain links TRBV5-5 with TRBJ2-3, with 9 bases matching TRBD2. V was pared by 3 bases and J by 0 bases, with 8 bases of the junction left unmatched. Germline loops: CDR1 SGHKS, CDR2 YYEKEE (reference sequence). The CDR3 totals 17 residues. The CDR3 loop reads CASSSGSGGKSTDTQYF. DNA for the CDR3: TGTGCCAGCAGCTCAGGGAGCGGGGGGAAGAGCACAGATACGCAGTATTTT.

The J gene is TRBJ2-5, the V gene TRBV4-2, with D perhaps TRBD2 (6 bases). The CDR3 totals 17 residues. V lost 3 bases to trimming and J lost 0 bases, with 17 bases between them. Germline V CDR1 and CDR2: LGHNA, YNFKEQ. The CDR3 region is CASSQAERVLYQETQYF. CDR3 DNA: TGTGCCAGCAGCCAGGCAGAGCGGGTTCTGTACCAAGAGACCCAGTACTTC.

This CDR3 reads CASSEDPYNSPLHF. Written as DNA, the CDR3 is TGCGCCAGCAGTGAGGATCCCTATAATTCACCCCTCCACTTT. The chain uses TRBV10-2 and TRBJ1-6; D remains ambiguous. Trimming took 2 bases from V and 2 from J, leaving 4 bases between them. Germline V gives CDR1 WSHSY, CDR2 SAAADI. The CDR3 spans 14 residues.

CDR3 nucleotide sequence: TGTGCCAGCAGTGCAGCCGGGACAGGGGCCCCCCTTTCTGGAAACACCATATATTTT. Protein product: CASSAAGTGAPLSGNTIYF. This chain connects TRBV27 to TRBJ1-3, with 10 bases matching TRBD1. CDR1 and CDR2 from the germline V gene are MNHEY and SMNVEV (reference sequence). V trimming: 5 bases; J trimming: 1 base; junction bases outside the gene matches: 14. The CDR3 is 19 amino acids.

The J gene is TRBJ2-7, the V gene TRBV4-3; 9 nucleotides match TRBD1. The CDR3 is 16 residues long. The J segment lost 5 bases and the V segment lost 0 bases, leaving 8 bases of the junction unmatched. The germline V gene encodes CDR1 LGHNA and CDR2 YSLEER. CDR3 coding DNA: TGCGCCAGCAGCCAAGATAAAGGGACAGGGACCCACGAGCAGTACTTC. It is translated as CASSQDKGTGTHEQYF.

This chain uses TRBV6-2 or TRBV6-3 with TRBJ2-2, with 7 bases fitting TRBD1. This CDR3 comprises 14 residues. From germline, CDR1 is MNHEY and CDR2 SVGEGT. V lost 6 bases to trimming and J lost 4 bases; unmatched junction nucleotides: 5. The CDR3 is CASSHRTGTGELFF. CDR3 nucleotides: TGTGCCAGCAGCCACCGGACAGGCACCGGGGAGCTGTTTTTT.

This clone was recorded once. The rearrangement joins TRBV9 to TRBJ1-4; D is perhaps TRBD1 (6 bases). Trimming took 2 bases from V and 3 from J, leaving 8 bases between them. CDR3 length: 14 amino acids. Germline V lookup: CDR1 SGDLS, CDR2 YYNGEE. DNA for the CDR3: TGTGCCAGCAGCGTCTCAGGGGCTAATGAAAAACTGTTTTTT. Translation gives CASSVSGANEKLFF.

The genes are TRBV6-5 and TRBJ1-1; unclear D gene. There are 13 residues in the CDR3. Trimming shortened V by 7 bases and J by 5 bases, and 14 bases separated the two germline ends. Germline V gene sequence: CDR1 MNHEY, CDR2 SVGAGI. CDR3 DNA sequence: TGTGCCAGCACCCCCCCCGGATGGACTGAAGCTTTCTTT. Amino acid sequence: CASTPPGWTEAFF.

The chain employs TRBV5-1 and TRBJ1-6; D uncertain. The V gene's germline CDR1 is SGHRS and CDR2 YFSETQ. V lost 4 bases to trimming and J lost 5 bases, with 10 bases between them. CDR3 size: 14 residues. The CDR3 loop reads CASSPGLNNSPLHF. CDR3 sequence (DNA): TGCGCCAGCAGCCCGGGTCTTAATAATTCACCCCTCCACTTT.

The V gene is TRBV30, the J gene TRBJ2-1; TRBD1 agrees at 10 bases. CDR1 and CDR2 from the germline V gene are GTSNPN and SVGIG (reference sequence). The CDR3 has 14 residues. After removal of 4 bases from V and 8 bases from J, the junction contained 8 bases not matched to a gene. The CDR3 loop reads CAWTRTGGIDEQFF. The CDR3 bases are TGTGCCTGGACCCGGACAGGGGGAATTGATGAGCAGTTCTTC.

The chain links TRBV30 to TRBJ1-1; no clear D. In germline, CDR1 is GTSNPN, CDR2 SVGIG (reference sequence). There are 12 residues in the CDR3. Here the CDR3 reads CAVSRMNTEAFF. The CDR3 coding sequence is TGTGCTGTAAGTAGGATGAACACTGAAGCTTTCTTT. Filled out from reference TRBV30 and TRBJ1-1, the complete variable domain reads SQTIHQWPATLVQPVGSPLSLECTVEGTSNPNLYWYRQAAGRGLQLLFYSVGIGQISSEVPQNLSASRPQDRQFILSSKKLLLSDSGFYLCAVSRMNTEAFFGQGTRLTVV.

Details on this clone: At one of its ends the junction is not consistent with the germline gene, which may arise from a read error. This chain's CDR3 is CASSDRVTSGTGF. The CDR3 DNA sequence: TGTGCCAGCAGTGATCGGGTGACTAGCGGAACCGGGTTC. The rearrangement joins TRBV6-1 to TRBJ2-7, with 9 bases matching TRBD2. CDR3 length: 13 residues. Germline CDR1 is MNHNS and CDR2 is SASEGT.

The count of this clone is one. The V gene is TRBV21-1, the J gene TRBJ1-3. TRBV21-1 is described as a pseudogene. The CDR3 loop spans 13 amino acids. CDR3 bases: TGTGCCACCACCCTTTCCTCTGGAAACACCATATATTTT. This translates into CATTLSSGNTIYF.

The V and J genes are TRBV7-9 and TRBJ1-4; D unresolved. This CDR3 comprises 12 residues. Trimming removed 8 bases from V and 7 bases from J, with 11 bases in between. CDR1 is SEHNR and CDR2 is FQNEAQ in the germline V gene (reference sequence). CDR3 nucleotides: TGTGCCAGCGGCTACACCCGTGAAAAACTGTTTTTT. It encodes CASGYTREKLFF.

V is TRBV6-5 and J is TRBJ2-1; D not resolved. Germline lookup yields CDR1 MNHEY and CDR2 SVGAGI. The CDR3 is 15 residues long. With 7 bases removed from V and 9 bases from J, the gap between germline ends came to 22 bases. This CDR3 reads CASTQFLGSHGEQFF. As DNA, the CDR3 is TGTGCCAGCACTCAATTCCTGGGATCTCACGGTGAGCAGTTCTTC.

V gene TRBV5-1 combines with J gene TRBJ1-1; no definite D call. V lost 4 bases and J lost 0, with 13 bases in between. The CDR3 is 15 residues long. The germline CDR1 and CDR2 sequences are SGHRS and YFSETQ. Here the CDR3 DNA reads TGCGCCAGCAGCCCAACGAGCACGGTGAACACTGAAGCTTTCTTT. Translation gives CASSPTSTVNTEAFF.

This chain connects TRBV5-1 to TRBJ2-5; D not resolved. The CDR3 has 15 amino acids. Germline loops: CDR1 SGHRS, CDR2 YFSETQ. V was shortened by 5 bases and J by 7 bases, with 21 bases between the two germline ends. The CDR3 DNA is TGCGCCAGCAGTGTGAACTCGGGCCCCATGGGGACCCAGTACTTC. This sequence encodes CASSVNSGPMGTQYF.

As DNA, the CDR3 is TGTGCCAGCTCACCCCCGGCAGAGACCCAGTACTTC. Translated, it gives CASSPPAETQYF. The rearrangement joins TRBV18 to TRBJ2-5; D uncertain. Germline V gene data show CDR1 as KGHSH and CDR2 as LQKENI. V lost 3 bases and J lost 4, with 6 bases in between. CDR3 length equals 12 residues.

The V gene is TRBV11-2, the J gene TRBJ1-6, with 7 bases that match TRBD1. The junction had 4 bases not matched to a gene; V was cut back by 1 base and J by 10 bases. CDR1 and CDR2 (germline): SGHAT, FQNNGV. This CDR3 region has 14 residues. This CDR3 is CASSLGQGNSPLHF. As DNA, the CDR3 is TGTGCCAGCAGCTTAGGACAGGGTAACTCACCCCTCCACTTT.

The chain combines TRBV7-8 with TRBJ2-3; 9 nucleotides agree with TRBD2. Germline CDR1 SGHVS, CDR2 FQNEAQ. Trimming cost V 5 bases and J 0 bases; bases outside gene matches: 27. The CDR3 consists of 23 residues. Here the CDR3 reads CASSPQKIPGLAARKMSTDTQYF. In DNA, the CDR3 is TGTGCCAGCAGCCCCCAAAAAATTCCGGGACTAGCAGCACGGAAAATGAGCACAGATACGCAGTATTTT.

The rearrangement joins TRBV5-1 to TRBJ2-5; D is perhaps TRBD2 (5 bases). The CDR3 contains 15 residues. V lost 2 bases, J lost 2 bases, and 13 bases lay in between. Germline V gives CDR1 SGHRS, CDR2 YFSETQ. CDR3 sequence (DNA): TGCGCCAGCAGCTTCGCCCCCGGGATACAAGAGACCCAGTACTTC. Translated, it gives CASSFAPGIQETQYF.

This clone has a handful of counts. This sequence joins TRBV5-1 and TRBJ2-1, with 13 bases identical to TRBD2. The J segment lost 4 bases and the V segment lost 0 bases, leaving 4 bases of the junction unmatched. CDR3 length: 17 amino acids. CDR1 is SGHRS and CDR2 is YFSETQ in the germline V gene. The CDR3 protein is CASSLGLAGGFYNEQFF. For the CDR3, the DNA is TGCGCCAGCAGCTTGGGACTAGCGGGGGGATTTTACAATGAGCAGTTCTTC.

This clone was seen more than once but under ten times. The V and J genes are TRBV29-1 and TRBJ1-1; D possibly corresponds to TRBD1 (6 bases). Trimming shortened V by 3 bases and J by 1 base, and 21 bases separated the two germline ends. Per the germline V gene, CDR1 is SQVTM and CDR2 is ANQGSEA. The CDR3 loop spans 17 amino acids. CDR3 amino acids: CSVEPAAPGARNTEAFF. In nucleotides, the CDR3 is TGCAGCGTTGAGCCGGCCGCCCCGGGGGCGAGGAACACTGAAGCTTTCTTT.

This chain joins TRBV20-1 and TRBJ2-1, with TRBD1 matching 8 bases. Germline lookup yields CDR1 DFQATT and CDR2 SNEGSKA (reference sequence). The CDR3 has 10 residues. The CDR3 reads CRGQGNEQFF. CDR3 DNA: TGCAGAGGACAGGGTAATGAGCAGTTCTTC.